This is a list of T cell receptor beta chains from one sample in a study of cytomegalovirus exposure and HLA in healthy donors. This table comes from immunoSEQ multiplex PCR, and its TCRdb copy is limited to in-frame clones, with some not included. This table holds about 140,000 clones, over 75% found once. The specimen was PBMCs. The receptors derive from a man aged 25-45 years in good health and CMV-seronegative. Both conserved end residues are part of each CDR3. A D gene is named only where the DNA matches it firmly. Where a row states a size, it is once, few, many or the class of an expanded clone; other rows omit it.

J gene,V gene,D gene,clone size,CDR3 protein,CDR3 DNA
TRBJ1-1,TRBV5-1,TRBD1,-,CASSLDRGWLNTEAFF,TGCGCCAGCAGCTTGGACAGGGGATGGCTTAACACTGAAGCTTTCTTT
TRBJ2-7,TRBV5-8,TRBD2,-,CASSTGLAGLYEQYF,TGTGCCAGCAGCACGGGACTAGCGGGACTGTACGAGCAGTACTTC
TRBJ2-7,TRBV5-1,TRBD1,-,CASSPFGTGGYEQYF,TGCGCCAGCAGTCCATTCGGGACAGGGGGCTACGAGCAGTACTTC
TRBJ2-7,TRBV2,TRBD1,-,CASREQGLSYEQYF,TGTGCCAGCAGGGAACAGGGGCTCTCCTACGAGCAGTACTTC
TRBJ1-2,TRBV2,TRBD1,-,CASSGGQDYGYTF,TGTGCCAGCAGTGGTGGACAGGACTATGGCTACACCTTC
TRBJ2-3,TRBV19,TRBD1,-,CASSPSFLSGTGMPDTQYF,TGTGCCAGTAGTCCTTCCTTTTTATCCGGGACAGGGATGCCAGATACGCAGTATTTT
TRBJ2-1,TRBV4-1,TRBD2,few,CASSQVGRGGYNEQFF,TGCGCCAGCAGCCAAGTTGGGAGGGGCGGATACAATGAGCAGTTCTTC
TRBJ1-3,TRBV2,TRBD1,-,CASSERQGSGNTIYF,TGTGCCAGCAGTGAGAGACAGGGGTCTGGAAACACCATATATTTT
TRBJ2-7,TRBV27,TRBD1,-,CASSRGPSYEQYF,TGTGCCAGCAGCAGGGGGCCCTCCTACGAGCAGTACTTC
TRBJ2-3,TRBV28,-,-,CASSVFDTQYF,TGTGCCAGCTCGGTATTCGATACGCAGTATTTT
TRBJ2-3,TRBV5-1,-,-,CASSLARSAAGSTDTQYF,TGCGCCAGCAGCTTGGCCCGAAGTGCAGCGGGCTCCACAGATACGCAGTATTTT
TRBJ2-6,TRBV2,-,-,CASSEVRTTGANVLTF,TGTGCCAGCAGTGAAGTGCGGACAACTGGGGCCAACGTCCTGACTTTC
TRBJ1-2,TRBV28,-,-,CASSVDRGYGYTF,TGTGCCAGCAGTGTGGACAGAGGCTATGGCTACACCTTC
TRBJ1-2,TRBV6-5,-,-,CASSFSGTSSGGYTF,TGTGCCAGCAGTTTCTCCGGGACATCCTCGGGGGGCTACACCTTC
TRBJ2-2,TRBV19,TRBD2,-,CASRTRGLSGELFF,TGTGCCAGTAGGACTAGGGGACTATCCGGGGAGCTGTTTTTT
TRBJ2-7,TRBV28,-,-,CASSLASLAYEQYF,TGTGCCAGCAGTTTGGCAAGTCTCGCCTACGAGCAGTACTTC
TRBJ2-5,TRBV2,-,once,CASSPRLVGETQYF,TGTGCCAGCAGTCCCAGACTAGTTGGAGAGACCCAGTACTTC
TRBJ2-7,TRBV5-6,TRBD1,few,CASSPGQGAYEQYF,TGTGCCAGCAGTCCTGGACAGGGGGCGTACGAGCAGTACTTC
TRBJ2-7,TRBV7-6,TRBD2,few,CASSVTASGEGGEQYF,TGTGCCAGCAGCGTGACCGCCTCCGGGGAGGGTGGCGAGCAGTACTTC
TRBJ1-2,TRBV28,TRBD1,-,CASSLLDRTNYGYTF,TGTGCCAGCAGTTTATTGGACAGGACCAACTATGGCTACACCTTC
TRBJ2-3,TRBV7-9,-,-,CASSFQGLVTDTQYF,TGTGCCAGCAGCTTTCAGGGGTTGGTCACAGATACGCAGTATTTT
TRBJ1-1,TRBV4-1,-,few,CASRRVGGTNTEAFF,TGCGCCAGCAGGAGAGTGGGGGGGACGAACACTGAAGCTTTCTTT
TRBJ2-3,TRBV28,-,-,CASSFPLTIPVEDTQYF,TGTGCCAGCAGTTTCCCTCTGACTATACCGGTGGAAGATACGCAGTATTTT
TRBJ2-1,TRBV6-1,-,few,CASSESGEQFF,TGTGCCAGCAGTGAATCCGGTGAGCAGTTCTTC
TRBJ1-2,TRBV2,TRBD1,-,CASSRQGLYYGYTF,TGTGCCAGCAGTAGACAGGGTCTCTACTATGGCTACACCTTC
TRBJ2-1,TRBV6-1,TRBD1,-,CASSITGVRNEQFF,TGTGCCAGCAGCATTACAGGGGTTCGCAATGAGCAGTTCTTC
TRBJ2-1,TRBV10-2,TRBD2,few,CASRTSGPYNEQFF,TGCGCCAGCAGGACTAGCGGTCCCTACAATGAGCAGTTCTTC
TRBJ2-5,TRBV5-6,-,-,CASSSLGTKKETQYF,TGTGCCAGCAGTTCCCTCGGGACAAAAAAAGAGACCCAGTACTTC
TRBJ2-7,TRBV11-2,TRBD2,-,CASSLSGGLSSYEQYF,TGTGCCAGCAGCTTAAGCGGGGGGTTGAGCTCCTACGAGCAGTACTTC
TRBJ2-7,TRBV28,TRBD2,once,CASPPPTGTSDYEQYF,TGTGCCAGCCCGCCGCCCACCGGGACTAGCGACTACGAGCAGTACTTC
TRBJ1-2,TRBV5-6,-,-,CASTRPAGLSYGYTF,TGTGCCAGCACCAGACCGGCCGGACTATCCTATGGCTACACCTTC
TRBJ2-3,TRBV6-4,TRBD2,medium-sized,CASSVAGSTDTQYF,TGTGCCAGCAGTGTAGCGGGTAGCACAGATACGCAGTATTTT
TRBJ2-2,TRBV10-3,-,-,CAIGERSGELFF,TGTGCCATCGGAGAACGGTCCGGGGAGCTGTTTTTT
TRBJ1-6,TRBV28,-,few,CASTTAHRSPLHF,TGTGCCAGCACGACGGCCCACAGGTCACCCCTCCACTTT
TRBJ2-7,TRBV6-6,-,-,CASSFRRDNSYEQYF,TGTGCCAGCAGTTTCCGCCGGGACAACTCCTACGAGCAGTACTTC
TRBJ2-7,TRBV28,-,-,CASSPPLDKQYF,TGTGCCAGCAGTCCCCCCCTGGACAAGCAGTACTTC
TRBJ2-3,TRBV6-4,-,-,CASSEGGATDTQYF,TGTGCCAGCAGTGAAGGCGGGGCCACAGATACGCAGTATTTT
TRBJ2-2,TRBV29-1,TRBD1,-,CSVGQGAFGELFF,TGCAGCGTGGGACAGGGGGCGTTCGGGGAGCTGTTTTTT
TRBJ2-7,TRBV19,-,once,CASSTHPERLEQYF,TGTGCCAGTAGTACGCACCCCGAGCGGCTCGAGCAGTACTTC
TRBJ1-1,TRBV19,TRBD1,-,CASSIPSPGQDRGTEAFF,TGTGCCAGTAGTATACCCTCACCGGGACAGGACCGGGGCACTGAAGCTTTCTTT
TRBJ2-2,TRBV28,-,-,CASRPSGVWGTGELFF,TGTGCCAGCAGGCCCTCCGGGGTTTGGGGCACCGGGGAGCTGTTTTTT
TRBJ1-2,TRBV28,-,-,CASTSSESYGYTF,TGTGCCAGCACTTCCTCAGAATCCTATGGCTACACCTTC
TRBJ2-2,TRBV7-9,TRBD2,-,CASTSSGRATGELFF,TGTGCCAGCACGTCTAGCGGGAGGGCGACCGGGGAGCTGTTTTTT
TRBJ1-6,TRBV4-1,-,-,CASSIAGPEGPLHF,TGCGCCAGCAGTATAGCGGGACCCGAGGGACCCCTCCACTTT
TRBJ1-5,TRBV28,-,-,CASSPVQGKSGYQPQHF,TGTGCCAGCAGTCCCGTGCAGGGGAAGAGTGGATATCAGCCCCAGCATTTT
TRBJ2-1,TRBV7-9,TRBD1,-,CASSPTGGEQFF,TGTGCCAGCAGCCCGACAGGGGGTGAGCAGTTCTTC
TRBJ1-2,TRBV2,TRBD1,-,CASSYRGTPRGYTF,TGTGCCAGCAGTTACAGGGGTACTCCACGGGGCTACACCTTC
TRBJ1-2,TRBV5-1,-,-,CASSLDLRGYTF,TGCGCCAGCAGCTTGGACTTGCGAGGCTACACCTTC
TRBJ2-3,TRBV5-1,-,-,CASSLASRVGTDTQYF,TGCGCCAGCAGCTTGGCCAGCAGGGTAGGCACAGATACGCAGTATTTT
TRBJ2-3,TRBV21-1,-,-,CASSKGGQGAPRPTQYF,TGTGCCAGCAGCAAAGGGGGACAGGGGGCGCCTCGACCTACGCAGTATTTT
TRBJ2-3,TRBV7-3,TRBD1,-,CASSPAGTAGADTQYF,TGTGCCAGCAGCCCCGCCGGGACAGCCGGGGCGGATACGCAGTATTTT
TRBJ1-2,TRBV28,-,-,CASSFRGYGYTF,TGTGCCAGCAGTTTTCGAGGCTATGGCTACACCTTC
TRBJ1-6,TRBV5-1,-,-,CASSGFRQVSSYNSPLHF,TGCGCCAGCAGCGGATTTAGACAGGTAAGCTCCTATAATTCACCCCTCCACTTT
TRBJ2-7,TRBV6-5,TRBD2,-,CASMGLAGQEQYF,TGTGCCAGCATGGGACTAGCGGGACAGGAGCAGTACTTC
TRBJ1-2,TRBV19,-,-,CASSYGVSCCGYTF,TGTGCCAGTAGTTACGGGGTTAGTTGTTGTGGCTACACCTTC
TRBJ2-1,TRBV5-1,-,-,CASSLQGTYNEQFF,TGCGCCAGCAGTCTTCAGGGCACCTACAATGAGCAGTTCTTC
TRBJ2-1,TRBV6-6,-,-,CASSPQRRGYNEQFF,TGTGCCAGCAGTCCACAGCGAAGGGGCTACAATGAGCAGTTCTTC
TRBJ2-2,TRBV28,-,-,CASSFGVSGELFF,TGTGCCAGCAGTTTCGGTGTTTCCGGGGAGCTGTTTTTT
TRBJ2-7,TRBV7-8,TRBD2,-,CASSRTARGGETYEQYF,TGTGCCAGCAGCCGGACCGCGCGGGGAGGGGAAACCTACGAGCAGTACTTC